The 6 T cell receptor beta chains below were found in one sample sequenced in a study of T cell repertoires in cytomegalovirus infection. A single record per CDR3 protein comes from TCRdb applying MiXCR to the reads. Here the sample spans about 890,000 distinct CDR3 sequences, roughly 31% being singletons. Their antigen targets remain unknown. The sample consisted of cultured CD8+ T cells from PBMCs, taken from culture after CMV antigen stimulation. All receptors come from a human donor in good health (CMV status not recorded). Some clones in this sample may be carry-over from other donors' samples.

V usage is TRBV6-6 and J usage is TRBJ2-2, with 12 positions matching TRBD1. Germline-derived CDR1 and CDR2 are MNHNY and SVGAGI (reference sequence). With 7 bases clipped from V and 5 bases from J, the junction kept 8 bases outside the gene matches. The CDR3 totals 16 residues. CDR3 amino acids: CASTSRGQGATGELFF. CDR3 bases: TGTGCCAGCACCAGTCGGGGACAGGGGGCGACCGGGGAGCTGTTTTTT.

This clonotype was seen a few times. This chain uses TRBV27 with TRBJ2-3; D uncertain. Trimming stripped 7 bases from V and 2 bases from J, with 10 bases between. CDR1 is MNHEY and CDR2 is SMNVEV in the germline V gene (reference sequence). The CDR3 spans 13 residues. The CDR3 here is CASTTMPTDTQYF. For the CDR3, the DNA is TGTGCCAGCACCACAATGCCCACAGATACGCAGTATTTT.

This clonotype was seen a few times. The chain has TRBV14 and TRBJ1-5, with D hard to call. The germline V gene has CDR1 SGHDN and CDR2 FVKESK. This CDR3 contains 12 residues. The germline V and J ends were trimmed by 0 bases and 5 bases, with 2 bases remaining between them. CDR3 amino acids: CASSQEDQPQHF. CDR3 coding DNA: TGTGCCAGCAGCCAAGAGGATCAGCCCCAGCATTTT.

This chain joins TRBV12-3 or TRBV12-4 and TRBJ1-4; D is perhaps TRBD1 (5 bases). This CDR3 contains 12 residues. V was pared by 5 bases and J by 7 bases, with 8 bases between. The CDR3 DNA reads TGTGCCAGCAGTGTAGGGGTTGAAAAACTGTTTTTT. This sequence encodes CASSVGVEKLFF.

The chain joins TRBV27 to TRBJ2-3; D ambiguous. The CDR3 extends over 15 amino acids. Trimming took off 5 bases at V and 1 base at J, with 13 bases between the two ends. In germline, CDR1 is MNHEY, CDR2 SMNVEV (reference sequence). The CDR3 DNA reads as TGTGCCAGCAGTAAGGTAGTTTCCGGCACAGATACGCAGTATTTT. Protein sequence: CASSKVVSGTDTQYF.

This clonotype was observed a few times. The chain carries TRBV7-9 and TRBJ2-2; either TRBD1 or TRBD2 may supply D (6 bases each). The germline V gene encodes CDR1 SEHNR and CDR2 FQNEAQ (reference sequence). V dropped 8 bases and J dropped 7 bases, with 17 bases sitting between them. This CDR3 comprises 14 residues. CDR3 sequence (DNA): TGTGCCAGCGTGAGGGGGGCCTCCCTCGGGGAGCTGTTTTTT. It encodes CASVRGASLGELFF.